This T cell receptor beta chain was documented in a study of shared clonotypes between healthy human individuals. Study-level results: Memory subsets generally showed lower estimated richness than naive subsets.

Note on this clone: Antigen unknown.

Data came from immunoSEQ multiplex PCR; TCRdb stores just in-frame clones and leaves some out. Seen here are 2 million to 2.5 million clones, more than 85% observed once, and the top ten hold 0.39%. CD4+ cells yielded CD45RA+ naive and CD45RA-negative memory subsets. Germline V gives CDR1 SGHRS, CDR2 YFSETQ. The CDR3 contains 16 residues. Trimming cost V 0 bases and J 0 bases, with 11 bases left between them. The chain joins TRBV5-1 to TRBJ2-3; TRBD2 might be the D (6 bases). This receptor was identified in a man aged 18 to 35 in good health. Some clones in this sample may be carry-over from other donors' samples. The sample comprised naive CD4+ T cells from PBMCs. Subset here: CD45RA+ positively selected. CDR3 region: CASSLVLAPSTDTQYF. CDR3 bases: TGCGCCAGCAGCTTGGTGCTAGCGCCTAGCACAGATACGCAGTATTTT. The variable domain in full, with the rest retrieved from reference TRBV5-1 and TRBJ2-3, is KAGVTQTPRYLIKTRGQQVTLSCSPISGHRSVSWYQQTPGQGLQFLFEYFSETQRNKGNFPGRFSGRQFSNSRSEMNVSTLELGDSALYLCASSLVLAPSTDTQYFGPGTRLTVL.